These 29 T cell receptor beta chains share one sample of origin, sequenced in a study of CD8 T cells in ankylosing spondylitis. TCRdb re-called the 5' RACE reads through MiXCR, storing one row per CDR3 protein. The sample lists 75,000 to 95,000 distinct CDR3 sequences, approximately 9.6% occurring once. These TCRs are of unknown antigen specificity. Notes on the study in general: Blood of patients with ankylosing spondylitis appeared to be characterized by a TCR beta motif of several highly homologous variants.

Material for sequencing was blood, either unsorted or a sorted T cell fraction (not recorded which). Receptor source: a male donor with ankylosing spondylitis.

The genes are TRBV27 and TRBJ2-7; possible D gene TRBD2, 6 bases. Trimming shortened V by 5 bases and J by 1 base, and 18 bases separated the two germline ends. CDR1 is MNHEY, CDR2 SMNVEV, per germline (reference sequence). The CDR3 runs 16 residues. The CDR3 region has the DNA TGTGCCAGCAGTCCCCCCGGACTGGCGGGGTCCTACGAGCAGTACTTC. It encodes CASSPPGLAGSYEQYF.

This clonotype was seen ten or more times. V gene TRBV14 combines with J gene TRBJ1-5, with D possibly matching TRBD1 (6 bases). The germline V gene has CDR1 SGHDN and CDR2 FVKESK. The germline V and J ends were trimmed by 9 bases and 3 bases, with 18 bases remaining between them. This CDR3 is 15 amino acids long. The DNA for the CDR3 is TGTGCCAGTTCCAGCTCAACAGGGAACAATCAGCCCCAGCATTTT. Its protein product is CASSSSTGNNQPQHF.

This clonotype was counted at least ten times. The rearrangement uses TRBV5-1 and TRBJ1-5; a possible D gene is TRBD1 (5 bases). The V and J ends lost 2 bases and 6 bases respectively, with 12 bases between them. From germline, CDR1 is SGHRS and CDR2 YFSETQ. The CDR3 loop spans 14 amino acids. For the CDR3, the DNA is TGCGCCAGCAGCTTTGCGGGGGAGGGTCAGCCCCAGCATTTT. Translating it yields CASSFAGEGQPQHF.

This clonotype occurred a few times. The chain employs TRBV10-3 and TRBJ2-1; TRBD2 matches 11 bases. V shed 9 bases and J 5 bases; nucleotides not matched to a gene: 12. Per the germline V gene, CDR1 is ENHRY and CDR2 is SYGVKD. This CDR3 has 16 amino acids. The CDR3 DNA reads TGTGCCATTAGTTTGGAACTAGCGGGGGTTAACAATGAGCAGTTCTTC. Residues: CAISLELAGVNNEQFF.

This chain connects TRBV6-6 to TRBJ1-1; unclear D gene. Germline V gene data show CDR1 as MNHNY and CDR2 as SVGAGI (reference sequence). The length of the CDR3 is 11 residues. Trimming left V 2 bases short and J 4 bases short, with 2 bases between. The CDR3 region is CASSYSTEAFF. CDR3 sequence (DNA): TGTGCCAGCAGTTACAGCACTGAAGCTTTCTTT.

This clonotype was counted ten times or more. The rearrangement uses TRBV15 and TRBJ2-2; no clear D. Between the trimmed V and J ends, which lost 3 bases and 4 bases, there was a span of 12 bases. The CDR3 has 15 amino acids. Germline V lookup: CDR1 LNHNV, CDR2 YYDKDF (reference sequence). CDR3 sequence reads: CATSRARTVTGELFF. In DNA, the CDR3 is TGTGCCACCAGCAGGGCCAGGACCGTCACCGGGGAGCTGTTTTTT.

This clonotype showed up just a few times. V usage is TRBV27 and J usage is TRBJ2-1; TRBD2 matches at 8 bases. V lost 0 bases to trimming and J lost 7 bases; unmatched junction nucleotides: 11. CDR1 is MNHEY and CDR2 is SMNVEV in the germline V gene (reference sequence). The CDR3 is made up of 17 amino acids. CDR3 nucleotides: TGTGCCAGCAGTTTATCGGGTCGGCGTCTAGCGGGTAATGAGCAGTTCTTC. Translating gives CASSLSGRRLAGNEQFF.

This clonotype was picked up many times. The chain combines TRBV7-9 with TRBJ2-1; perhaps TRBD2 as D (5 bases). V dropped 5 bases and J dropped 0 bases, with 14 bases sitting between them. Germline V gene data show CDR1 as SEHNR and CDR2 as FQNEAQ (reference sequence). The CDR3 sequence is 16 residues long. The DNA of the CDR3 is TGTGCCAGCAGCCCTCGCGAGGGTTCCTCCTACAATGAGCAGTTCTTC. Its protein is CASSPREGSSYNEQFF.

The sample holds many counts of this clonotype. The V and J genes are TRBV24-1 and TRBJ2-1; D remains unclear. Trimming took off 3 bases at V and 4 bases at J, with 3 bases between the two ends. The CDR3 is made up of 12 amino acids. CDR1 and CDR2 (germline): KGHDR, SFDVKD. The CDR3 sequence is CATSDMYNEQFF. For the CDR3, the DNA is TGTGCCACCAGTGATATGTACAATGAGCAGTTCTTC.

This clonotype was observed once. The chain carries TRBV5-6 and TRBJ2-7; TRBD1 matches at 7 bases. This CDR3 has 16 amino acids. V shed 3 bases and J 1 base; nucleotides not matched to a gene: 10. CDR1 is SGHDT and CDR2 is YYEEEE in the germline V gene. The CDR3 is CASSSQLTGRSYEQYF. CDR3 DNA sequence: TGTGCCAGCAGCTCCCAACTGACAGGGAGATCCTACGAGCAGTACTTC. Variable domain in full (rest from reference TRBV5-6 and TRBJ2-7): DAGVTQSPTHLIKTRGQQVTLRCSPKSGHDTVSWYQQALGQGPQFIFQYYEEEERQRGNFPDRFSGHQFPNYSSELNVNALLLGDSALYLCASSSQLTGRSYEQYFGPGTRLTVT.

This chain joins TRBV10-3 and TRBJ2-1, with 8 bases that match TRBD2. Germline V gene lookup returns CDR1 ENHRY and CDR2 SYGVKD. The CDR3 is 18 residues long. J gave up 7 bases and V 7 bases, and 21 bases lay outside the gene matches. This CDR3 is CAIMEPAGDLRRENEQFF. DNA for the CDR3: TGTGCCATCATGGAACCAGCGGGAGACCTACGCCGGGAGAATGAGCAGTTCTTC.

This clonotype was counted ten times or more. The chain employs TRBV3-1 and TRBJ2-7, with D perhaps matching TRBD1 or TRBD2 (6 bases each). The CDR3 runs to 13 residues. The germline V gene encodes CDR1 LGHDT and CDR2 YNNKEL (reference sequence). V was cut by 4 bases and J by 2 bases, with 9 bases left in between. In DNA form, the CDR3 reads TGTGCCAGCAGCCTGGGGGGCACCTACGAGCAGTACGTC. Its translation: CASSLGGTYEQYV.

This clonotype was seen only a few times. The rearrangement links TRBV29-1 to TRBJ2-4, with D possibly being TRBD1 (6 bases). With 2 bases removed from V and 9 bases from J, the gap between germline ends came to 11 bases. The CDR3 extends over 12 amino acids. Germline CDR1 SQVTM, CDR2 ANQGSEA. CDR3 nucleotides: TGCAGCGTTGAAAGGCTAGGGGGCATTCAGTACTTC. It codes for CSVERLGGIQYF.

This clonotype was found a few times. The CDR3 DNA reads TGTGCCAGCAGTTTCGGAGAATCTGACGAGCAGTACTTC. As protein: CASSFGESDEQYF. The chain combines TRBV27 with TRBJ2-7, with D hard to call. The CDR3 sequence is 13 residues long. V lost 3 bases, J lost 5 bases, and 11 bases lay in between. Germline V lookup: CDR1 MNHEY, CDR2 SMNVEV (reference sequence).

In this sample, this clonotype turned up many times. V is TRBV27 and J is TRBJ2-5; 8 bases match TRBD2. This CDR3 has 14 amino acids. With 8 bases clipped from V and 2 bases from J, the junction kept 7 bases outside the gene matches. Per the germline V gene, CDR1 is MNHEY and CDR2 is SMNVEV (reference sequence). The CDR3 here is CASGAGGVQETQYF. The CDR3 DNA reads TGTGCCAGCGGGGCGGGAGGCGTACAAGAGACCCAGTACTTC.

This chain links TRBV29-1 with TRBJ2-1; 10 bases are shared with TRBD2. The CDR3 loop spans 17 amino acids. Per germline, CDR1 SQVTM and CDR2 ANQGSEA. The ends lost 1 base at V and 5 bases at J; junction bases unmatched: 11. CDR3 protein: CSVEGLAGAYRDNEQFF. The CDR3 bases are TGCAGCGTTGAAGGGCTAGCGGGAGCTTATAGAGACAATGAGCAGTTCTTC.

This clonotype has a handful of counts. The chain has TRBV13 and TRBJ2-5; possible D gene TRBD1, 6 bases. Trimming pared 4 bases from V and 1 base from J, leaving 10 bases between. Germline CDR1 reads PRHDT; CDR2 reads FYEKMQ (reference sequence). CDR3 length: 14 amino acids. The CDR3 DNA reads TGTGCCAGCAGCTCCAGGGGTCTCCAAGAGACCCAGTACTTC. Translated: CASSSRGLQETQYF.

CDR3 sequence (DNA): TGTGCCAGCAGTTCCCCTGGACTAGCGGGTTTGGATACGCAGTATTTT. Encoded protein: CASSSPGLAGLDTQYF. V and J are TRBV27 and TRBJ2-3, with 11 nucleotides matching TRBD2. CDR1 MNHEY and CDR2 SMNVEV come from the germline V gene (reference sequence). The CDR3 has 16 residues. V shed 4 bases, J shed 6 bases, and the junction held 9 bases outside the gene matches.

The rearrangement uses TRBV27 and TRBJ2-5, with 7 bases matching TRBD1. V was clipped by 5 bases and J by 5 bases; unmatched bases: 5. This CDR3 region has 13 residues. Germline assignment: CDR1 MNHEY and CDR2 SMNVEV (reference sequence). CDR3 sequence: CASSRQQGETQYF. CDR3 sequence (DNA): TGTGCCAGCAGTCGACAACAGGGGGAGACCCAGTACTTC.

This clonotype was recorded a few times. The rearrangement uses TRBV20-1 and TRBJ2-3; 13 positions agree with TRBD2. V shed 2 bases, J shed 4 bases, and the junction held 3 bases outside the gene matches. CDR3 size: 15 residues. Looked up from germline, CDR1 is DFQATT and CDR2 is SNEGSKA (reference sequence). The CDR3 bases are TGCAGTGCTAGAAGGACTAGCGGGAGTGCAGATACGCAGTATTTT. Its protein is CSARRTSGSADTQYF.

This clonotype has only a few counts. The chain is built from TRBV10-2 and TRBJ1-5, with 7 nucleotides matching TRBD1. The germline gives CDR1 WSHSY, CDR2 SAAADI. This CDR3 is built from 13 residues. After removal of 6 bases from V and 5 bases from J, the junction contained 4 bases not matched to a gene. The CDR3 DNA is TGCGCCAGCAGGGACACAGGGGATCAGCCCCAGCATTTT. It translates to CASRDTGDQPQHF.

This clonotype was seen at least ten times. The chain uses TRBV27 and TRBJ2-1; 7 bases match TRBD2. CDR1 MNHEY and CDR2 SMNVEV come from the germline V gene (reference sequence). The CDR3 extends over 16 amino acids. V was pared by 5 bases and J by 4 bases, with 11 bases of the junction left unmatched. The CDR3 DNA is TGTGCCAGCAGTCCCCGGGCGGGAGTAAGATACAATGAGCAGTTCTTC. Encoded protein: CASSPRAGVRYNEQFF.

This clonotype was observed a few times. The rearrangement joins TRBV20-1 to TRBJ2-7; maybe TRBD1 (6 bases). The CDR3 loop spans 13 amino acids. Germline CDR1 reads DFQATT; CDR2 reads SNEGSKA (reference sequence). V gave up 2 bases and J gave up 7 bases, with 15 bases separating them. The DNA of the CDR3 is TGCAGTGCTAGATCCAGGGGTACACGGGAGCAGTACGTC. Its protein product is CSARSRGTREQYV.

CDR3 nucleotide sequence: TGTGCCAGCAGCTTAGCGGTACGGGGTGGGACCTACAATGAGCAGTTCTTC. It encodes CASSLAVRGGTYNEQFF. This rearrangement joins TRBV7-6 to TRBJ2-1, with TRBD2 as a possible D gene (5 bases). V lost 0 bases to trimming and J lost 2 bases, with 14 bases between them. CDR3 size: 17 residues. Germline lookup yields CDR1 SGHVS and CDR2 FNYEAQ.

Only a few counts were recorded for this clonotype. In DNA, the CDR3 is TGTGCCACCAGCCCGAGGACAGGGTTTAATGTCGGGGAGCTGTTTTTT. Protein: CATSPRTGFNVGELFF. The rearrangement uses TRBV15 and TRBJ2-2; 8 bases fit TRBD1. This CDR3 has 16 residues. Losses at the gene ends were 5 bases for V and 7 bases for J; bases not matched to a gene: 12. Germline CDR1 reads LNHNV; CDR2 reads YYDKDF (reference sequence).

This clonotype was counted ten times or more. The V gene is TRBV29-1, the J gene TRBJ2-1; 8 nucleotides align to TRBD2. Germline V gene lookup returns CDR1 SQVTM and CDR2 ANQGSEA. The CDR3 is 14 amino acids. Germline trimming cut 4 bases from V and 5 bases from J; bases unmatched to any gene: 7. The chain's CDR3 is CSVATAGVNNEQFF. CDR3 DNA sequence: TGCAGCGTTGCTACAGCGGGGGTCAACAATGAGCAGTTCTTC.

The table lists this clonotype with many counts. The chain recombines TRBV20-1 with TRBJ1-1; D is ambiguous. Trimming removed 1 base at V and 1 base at J, with 16 bases between. CDR1 is DFQATT, CDR2 SNEGSKA, per germline (reference sequence). The CDR3 extends over 16 amino acids. The chain's CDR3 is CSARGLRITENTEAFF. Here the CDR3 DNA reads TGCAGTGCTAGAGGTTTGAGGATTACAGAGAACACTGAAGCTTTCTTT.

This clonotype was picked up a small number of times. This chain links TRBV12-3 or TRBV12-4 with TRBJ1-2; D gene unclear. Between the trimmed V and J ends, which lost 6 bases and 8 bases, there was a span of 16 bases. The CDR3 is made up of 13 amino acids. The CDR3 DNA sequence: TGTGCCAGCAGCCCCCTCCCATCCTGGGGCTACACCTTC. Translation: CASSPLPSWGYTF.

The chain joins TRBV20-1 to TRBJ2-7; 8 nucleotides line up with TRBD1. Germline V gene data show CDR1 as DFQATT and CDR2 as SNEGSKA (reference sequence). After removal of 5 bases from V and 7 bases from J, the junction contained 13 bases not matched to a gene. This CDR3 has 14 amino acids. The CDR3 region has the DNA TGCAGTGCTGAACTGCCTGGCAGGGGGCTGGAGCAGTACTTC. Protein product: CSAELPGRGLEQYF.